The next 25 T cell receptor beta chains were all read from a single sample in a study of identical twins. TCRdb re-derived calls from the 5' RACE reads in MiXCR, one entry per CDR3 protein. The sample has a few hundred thousand distinct CDR3 sequences, around 8% seen once; the top ten hold about 3%. The same specimen was also included in a second study, on yellow fever vaccine responses in identical twins.

The sequenced sample consisted of CD8+ T cells sorted from blood. The receptors shown here come from a woman younger than 30 in good health.

This clonotype was picked up a small number of times. The V call is TRBV12-3 or TRBV12-4, the J call TRBJ2-5; 10 nucleotides line up with TRBD1. There are 13 residues in the CDR3. V gave up 3 bases and J gave up 7 bases; unmatched junction bases: 2. The CDR3 DNA reads as TGTGCCAGCAGTTTCGGACAGGGGGGGACCCAGTACTTC. Its translation: CASSFGQGGTQYF.

This clonotype was counted ten times or more. This chain uses TRBV5-1 with TRBJ2-7, with 8 bases identical to TRBD1. Germline assignment: CDR1 SGHRS and CDR2 YFSETQ. The trim removed 0 bases at V and 3 bases at J, leaving 5 bases unmatched. The CDR3 has 15 residues. For the CDR3, the DNA is TGCGCCAGCAGCTTGGGACAGGGGTTACTCTACGAGCAGTACTTC. The encoded protein is CASSLGQGLLYEQYF.

In its sample, this clonotype was seen many times. The genes are TRBV12-3 or TRBV12-4 and TRBJ1-3, with 8 bases lining up with TRBD1. Trimming cost V 5 bases and J 4 bases; bases outside gene matches: 7. The CDR3 consists of 15 residues. CDR3 sequence: CASSGIDRGGNTIYF. Here the CDR3 DNA reads TGTGCCAGCAGTGGGATAGACAGGGGCGGAAACACCATATATTTT.

The table lists this clonotype with many counts. The chain has TRBV7-9 and TRBJ2-3; D call uncertain. The CDR3 contains 14 residues. Germline-derived CDR1 and CDR2 are SEHNR and FQNEAQ (reference sequence). V lost 4 bases to trimming and J lost 2 bases, with 10 bases between them. Here the CDR3 DNA reads TGTGCCAGCAGCTCATACGGGTCCACAGATACGCAGTATTTT. Amino acids: CASSSYGSTDTQYF.

This clonotype was seen only a few times. V is TRBV9 and J is TRBJ2-2; no clear D gene. This CDR3 region has 13 residues. V lost 0 bases and J 6 bases, leaving 6 bases between the germline ends. From germline, CDR1 is SGDLS and CDR2 YYNGEE. The CDR3 loop reads CASSVDRAGELFF. In nucleotides, the CDR3 is TGTGCCAGCAGCGTAGATCGAGCCGGGGAGCTGTTTTTT.

This clonotype occurred many times. The J gene is TRBJ2-7, the V gene TRBV9, with 7 positions matching TRBD1. The J segment lost 4 bases and the V segment lost 3 bases, leaving 13 bases of the junction unmatched. From germline, CDR1 is SGDLS and CDR2 YYNGEE. The CDR3 runs 16 residues. The CDR3 DNA sequence: TGTGCCAGCAGCGCGGACCCCGGGACAGCCAAATACGAGCAGTACTTC. Amino acids: CASSADPGTAKYEQYF.

Ten or more counts support this clonotype. The V and J genes are TRBV9 and TRBJ2-7; D is uncertain. The V gene lost 0 bases and the J gene lost 6 bases, with 10 bases spanning the gap. CDR1 is SGDLS, CDR2 YYNGEE, per germline. The CDR3 extends over 13 amino acids. In DNA form, the CDR3 reads TGTGCCAGCAGCGTAGGGTCCGGTTCCGAGCAGTACTTC. It translates to CASSVGSGSEQYF. Looking up the rest from reference TRBV9 and TRBJ2-7 gives the full variable domain: DSGVTQTPKHLITATGQRVTLRCSPRSGDLSVYWYQQSLDQGLQFLIQYYNGEERAKGNILERFSAQQFPDLHSELNLSSLELGDSALYFCASSVGSGSEQYFGPGTRLTVT.

This clonotype was counted a few times. The chain carries TRBV7-2 and TRBJ2-5; TRBD2 agrees at 7 bases. The CDR3 runs 14 residues. V trimming: 0 bases; J trimming: 5 bases; junction bases outside the gene matches: 3. The germline V gene encodes CDR1 SGHTA and CDR2 FQGNSA. Here the CDR3 DNA reads TGTGCCAGCAGCTTAGCGACTAGCAAGGAGACCCAGTACTTC. This gives the protein CASSLATSKETQYF.

The chain has TRBV12-3 or TRBV12-4 and TRBJ2-1; perhaps TRBD2 as D (5 bases). CDR3 length equals 12 residues. With 2 bases removed from V and 10 bases from J, the gap between germline ends came to 9 bases. CDR3 bases: TGTGCCAGCAGTTTAAACGGGGTGGAGCAGTTCTTC. Translating it yields CASSLNGVEQFF.

The chain links TRBV7-9 to TRBJ1-1; D remains unclear. Trimming removed 5 bases at V and 3 bases at J, with 4 bases between. Germline CDR1 SEHNR, CDR2 FQNEAQ (reference sequence). The CDR3 spans 11 residues. Here the CDR3 reads CASSKYTEAFF. The DNA of the CDR3 is TGTGCCAGCAGCAAATACACTGAAGCTTTCTTT.

This clonotype showed up just a few times. The rearrangement joins TRBV6-5 to TRBJ2-5; 9 bases are shared with TRBD1. The CDR3 contains 14 residues. V shed 3 bases, J shed 4 bases, and the junction held 3 bases outside the gene matches. Germline V gene sequence: CDR1 MNHEY, CDR2 SVGAGI. The CDR3 sequence: CASSYSGQGETQYF. The CDR3 DNA reads as TGTGCCAGCAGTTATTCGGGACAGGGAGAGACCCAGTACTTC.

This clonotype has a count of ten or more. This rearrangement joins TRBV2 to TRBJ1-1, with 9 bases identical to TRBD1. After removal of 3 bases from V and 5 bases from J, the junction contained 4 bases not matched to a gene. The germline gives CDR1 SNHLY, CDR2 FYNNEI. This CDR3 region has 14 residues. The CDR3 DNA reads TGTGCCAGCAGTGACGGACAGGGGCCGACTGAAGCTTTCTTT. Protein sequence: CASSDGQGPTEAFF.

The V and J genes are TRBV27 and TRBJ2-1; possible D gene TRBD1, 6 bases. V was pared by 7 bases and J by 12 bases, with 22 bases between. The CDR3 spans 14 residues. Germline V gene sequence: CDR1 MNHEY, CDR2 SMNVEV (reference sequence). The CDR3 reads CASMGDTTSRGQFF. DNA for the CDR3: TGTGCCAGCATGGGGGACACGACTTCCCGCGGGCAGTTCTTC.

This clonotype was seen at least ten times. The genes are TRBV27 and TRBJ1-1; D not certain. Looked up from germline, CDR1 is MNHEY and CDR2 is SMNVEV (reference sequence). The CDR3 spans 13 residues. Trimming pared 2 bases from V and 7 bases from J, leaving 11 bases between. The CDR3 DNA follows: TGTGCCAGCAGTTTAATGGGAAAGCTTGAAGCTTTCTTT. Its translation: CASSLMGKLEAFF.

This clonotype was found a few times. V is TRBV7-9 and J is TRBJ2-7; D is perhaps TRBD1 (5 bases). This CDR3 spans 13 amino acids. The V gene lost 2 bases and the J gene lost 7 bases, with 12 bases spanning the gap. CDR1 SEHNR and CDR2 FQNEAQ come from the germline V gene (reference sequence). This CDR3 is CASSLLSQGEQYF. CDR3 nucleotides: TGTGCCAGCAGCTTACTGTCCCAGGGTGAGCAGTACTTC.

The chain couples TRBV3-1 to TRBJ2-2; tentatively, D is TRBD1 (5 bases). The ends were cut back, 4 bases at V and 1 base at J, with 10 bases in the middle. This CDR3 is built from 15 residues. Germline CDR1 reads LGHDT; CDR2 reads YNNKEL (reference sequence). CDR3: CASSPLQGNTGELFF. CDR3 nucleotides: TGTGCCAGCAGCCCCCTCCAGGGGAACACCGGGGAGCTGTTTTTT.

This chain uses TRBV7-9 with TRBJ2-5; the match to TRBD1 covers 8 bases. This CDR3 comprises 14 residues. Germline V lookup: CDR1 SEHNR, CDR2 FQNEAQ (reference sequence). The junction had 7 bases not matched to a gene; V was cut back by 5 bases and J by 5 bases. The CDR3 protein is CASSTRTGKETQYF. The DNA for the CDR3 is TGTGCCAGCAGCACCCGGACAGGGAAGGAGACCCAGTACTTC.

This clonotype was counted many times. The chain uses TRBV12-3 or TRBV12-4 and TRBJ2-1, with 9 bases aligning to TRBD2. Germline trimming cut 8 bases from V and 0 bases from J; bases unmatched to any gene: 5. CDR3 length equals 15 residues. This chain's CDR3 is CASGIAGASYNEQFF. In DNA, the CDR3 is TGTGCCAGCGGAATAGCGGGGGCCTCCTACAATGAGCAGTTCTTC.

This clonotype came up a few times. The genes are TRBV19 and TRBJ2-4; tentatively, D is TRBD1 (6 bases). V lost 6 bases and J 14 bases, leaving 11 bases between the germline ends. The CDR3 is made up of 10 amino acids. Germline CDR1 LNHDA, CDR2 SQIVND (reference sequence). CDR3 DNA sequence: TGTGCCAGTAGCCACGGACAGAAGTACTTC. It translates to CASSHGQKYF.

The rearrangement links TRBV6-1 to TRBJ2-3; 7 bases are shared with TRBD2. The CDR3 loop spans 15 amino acids. V gave up 6 bases and J gave up 2 bases; unmatched junction bases: 8. Per the germline V gene, CDR1 is MNHNS and CDR2 is SASEGT. CDR3 protein: CASSPGTTDTDTQYF. In DNA form, the CDR3 reads TGTGCCAGCAGCCCCGGGACTACTGACACAGATACGCAGTATTTT.

This clonotype appeared many times. The chain employs TRBV11-2 and TRBJ2-7; D remains unclear. This CDR3 region has 16 residues. Between the trimmed V and J ends, which lost 1 base and 1 base, there was a span of 14 bases. The germline CDR1 and CDR2 sequences are SGHAT and FQNNGV. The chain's CDR3 is CASSLAPVDLSYEQYF. The CDR3 bases are TGTGCCAGCAGCTTAGCCCCAGTTGACTTATCCTACGAGCAGTACTTC.

This clonotype was observed a few times. This sequence may be a read error, since a much larger clone differs from it by one base. V gene TRBV12-3 or TRBV12-4 combines with J gene TRBJ2-1; D remains ambiguous. V shed 6 bases and J shed 0 bases, with 6 bases lying between them. There are 13 residues in the CDR3. The CDR3 loop is CASRPSSYNEQFF. CDR3 sequence (DNA): TGTGCCAGCAGGCCGAGCTCCTACAATGAGCAGTTCTTC.

This clonotype was recorded a few times. The J gene is TRBJ2-2, the V gene TRBV6-5; D is unresolved. The V end was cut by 3 bases, the J end by 6 bases, with 14 bases between. The CDR3 covers 15 residues. The V gene's germline CDR1 is MNHEY and CDR2 SVGAGI. This CDR3 reads CASSYIGTTAGELFF. The CDR3 coding sequence is TGTGCCAGCAGTTATATCGGTACTACGGCCGGGGAGCTGTTTTTT.

At least ten counts were recorded for this clonotype. The gene calls are TRBV20-1 and TRBJ2-1; D call uncertain. This CDR3 comprises 13 residues. The V and J ends lost 3 bases and 2 bases respectively, with 8 bases between them. Germline values: CDR1 DFQATT, CDR2 SNEGSKA (reference sequence). CDR3 protein: CSASLVTYNEQFF. CDR3 nucleotides: TGCAGTGCTAGTCTTGTTACCTACAATGAGCAGTTCTTC.

The V call is TRBV27, the J call TRBJ2-5; 9 bases are a match to TRBD2. V lost 4 bases, J lost 3 bases, and 3 bases stayed unmatched. CDR1 and CDR2 from the germline V gene are MNHEY and SMNVEV (reference sequence). This CDR3 region has 14 residues. CDR3 nucleotide sequence: TGTGCCAGCAGTTACCGCGGGGGGGAAGAGACCCAGTACTTC. Encoded protein: CASSYRGGEETQYF.